This T cell receptor (beta chain) was obtained from a study of monozygotic twins with inflammatory bowel disease. The CDR3 is 15 amino acids. Germline V gene data show CDR1 as MNHNS and CDR2 as SASEGT. Eight distinct reactions (per sample) were used to make the cDNA. TCRdb reanalyzed the 5' RACE reads and collapses them to one entry per CDR3 protein, without DNA. Here the sample table reports 420,000 or so distinct CDR3 sequences. Material: blood. The clonotype originates from a human donor with ulcerative colitis or Crohn's disease, or a healthy co-twin of an affected twin (not recorded which). The V and J genes are TRBV6-1 and TRBJ1-1. CDR3: CASAKTRREVTEAFF.